This TCR beta chain was retrieved from a study of cytomegalovirus exposure and HLA in healthy donors. Regarding the study as a whole: Later analysis demonstrated an association between a missense DCLRE1C variant and TCR beta V- and J-gene trimming.

The length of the CDR3 is 12 residues. V lost 5 bases and J lost 4, with 8 bases in between. In germline, CDR1 is SNHLY, CDR2 FYNNEI. PCR used 60 Vbeta primers and 13 Jbeta primers. The table came from immunoSEQ multiplex PCR; TCRdb's copy has only in-frame clones and leaves some out. The data hold about 160,000 clones, with 70% to 80% observed a single time. Regarding this clone: Antigen unknown.

This chain links TRBV2 with TRBJ1-2; maybe TRBD1 (6 bases). Sample: PBMCs. This receptor was obtained from a human donor in good health. The CDR3 nucleotides are TGTGCCAGCAGTCGAGGGGGCTATGGCTACACCTTC. Protein product: CASSRGGYGYTF.